This TCR beta chain was recovered during a study of blood T cell repertoires in COVID-19. Background on the study: PBMCs, B-cell-depleted T cells, or T cells were the source of the cDNA or gDNA that made up the material.

V was pared by 8 bases and J by 8 bases, with 12 bases between. Germline V gene sequence: CDR1 MNHEY, CDR2 SVGAGI. This CDR3 region has 11 residues. TCRdb's table, derived via immunoSEQ multiplex PCR, lists solely in-frame clones and lacks some. This table has approximately 450,000 clones, 85% to 90% appearing once. The genes are TRBV6-5 and TRBJ1-2; D unresolved. The TCR was taken from a man aged 25-45 years who had recovered from COVID-19. Specimen: PBMCs or T cells enriched from blood (not recorded which). This CDR3 is CASGQATGYTF. Written as DNA, the CDR3 is TGTGCCAGCGGTCAGGCAACGGGCTACACCTTC.